These 32 T cell receptor beta chains originate from one sample sequenced in a study of blood T cell repertoires in COVID-19. Assay used: immunoSEQ multiplex PCR; TCRdb lists only in-frame clones, some missing. The table shows approximately 180,000 clones, with roughly 84% occurring only once. The specimen was peripheral blood. The receptor set was obtained from a person aged 70 to 79 with COVID-19, enrolled during active disease.

The V call is TRBV28, the J call TRBJ1-1; D uncertain. CDR3 size: 13 residues. The germline V gene encodes CDR1 MDHEN and CDR2 SYDVKM. Trimming took off 6 bases at V and 1 base at J, with 9 bases between the two ends. The CDR3 loop is CASRGVGNTEAFF. CDR3 sequence (DNA): TGTGCCAGCAGGGGAGTGGGGAACACTGAAGCTTTCTTT.

J is TRBJ1-1 and V is TRBV28; TRBD1 might be the D (6 bases). The CDR3 has 11 amino acids. Looked up from germline, CDR1 is MDHEN and CDR2 is SYDVKM. Trimming cost V 6 bases and J 7 bases, with 9 bases left between them. Here the CDR3 reads CASSLQGEAFF. The CDR3 nucleotides read TGTGCCAGCAGCCTACAGGGTGAAGCTTTCTTT.

This sequence joins TRBV2 and TRBJ2-1; 7 bases line up with TRBD1. Trimming took 6 bases from V and 7 from J; bases not matched to a gene: 9. Per germline, CDR1 SNHLY and CDR2 FYNNEI. The CDR3 spans 14 residues. CDR3 DNA sequence: TGTGCCAGCAGACTTCAACAGGGGCGGAATGAGCAGTTCTTC. Protein product: CASRLQQGRNEQFF.

The gene calls are TRBV6-5 and TRBJ1-2; 7 bases are a match to TRBD1. This CDR3 region has 13 residues. Per germline, CDR1 MNHEY and CDR2 SVGAGI. J gave up 8 bases and V 6 bases, and 9 bases lay outside the gene matches. CDR3 bases: TGTGCCAGCAGGGGACAGCCCGATGGGGGCTACACCTTC. Protein product: CASRGQPDGGYTF.

The gene calls are TRBV6-5 and TRBJ1-1; D unresolved. CDR1 and CDR2 from the germline V gene are MNHEY and SVGAGI. The V and J ends lost 0 bases and 11 bases respectively, with 13 bases between them. The CDR3 runs 13 residues. In nucleotides, the CDR3 is TGTGCCAGCAGTTACTCCTCAGATGTTATGGCTTTCTTT. This translates into CASSYSSDVMAFF.

This clone has at least ten counts. The gene calls are TRBV15 and TRBJ2-3, with 8 bases lining up with TRBD2. CDR3 length: 17 amino acids. J gave up 2 bases and V 0 bases, and 7 bases lay outside the gene matches. The germline V gene encodes CDR1 LNHNV and CDR2 YYDKDF (reference sequence). The CDR3 DNA follows: TGTGCCACCAGCAGAGATGGAGCGGGGGCCGCCACAGATACGCAGTATTTT. It yields the protein CATSRDGAGAATDTQYF. Variable domain in full (rest from reference TRBV15 and TRBJ2-3): DAMVIQNPRYQVTQFGKPVTLSCSQTLNHNVMYWYQQKSSQAPKLLFHYYDKDFNNEADTPDNFQSRRPNTSFCFLDIRSPGLGDTAMYLCATSRDGAGAATDTQYFGPGTRLTVL.

This clone has a single count. The chain carries TRBV7-6 and TRBJ2-3; 8 bases match TRBD2. V shed 4 bases, J shed 2 bases, and the junction held 5 bases outside the gene matches. The CDR3 is made up of 15 amino acids. Germline values: CDR1 SGHVS, CDR2 FNYEAQ. The CDR3 DNA is TGTGCCAGCAGCTCCGCGGGGGGAAACACAGATACGCAGTATTTT. Translation gives CASSSAGGNTDTQYF.

V usage is TRBV7-9 and J usage is TRBJ1-6; 7 positions agree with TRBD1. V lost 3 bases, J lost 7 bases, and 3 bases stayed unmatched. Germline-derived CDR1 and CDR2 are SEHNR and FQNEAQ (reference sequence). This CDR3 region has 14 residues. This chain's CDR3 is CASSFTGANSPLHF. The CDR3 DNA follows: TGTGCCAGCAGCTTTACAGGGGCAAATTCACCCCTCCACTTT.

The chain combines TRBV5-1 with TRBJ1-4; 8 bases align to TRBD1. V lost 0 bases, J lost 3 bases, and 10 bases stayed unmatched. The CDR3 runs 18 residues. Germline-derived CDR1 and CDR2 are SGHRS and YFSETQ. CDR3 amino acids: CASSLAEMSQGANEKLFF. The CDR3, as DNA: TGCGCCAGCAGCTTGGCCGAAATGTCACAGGGGGCTAATGAAAAACTGTTTTTT. The full variable domain, its missing parts supplied by reference TRBV5-1 and TRBJ1-4, is KAGVTQTPRYLIKTRGQQVTLSCSPISGHRSVSWYQQTPGQGLQFLFEYFSETQRNKGNFPGRFSGRQFSNSRSEMNVSTLELGDSALYLCASSLAEMSQGANEKLFFGSGTQLSVL.

V and J are TRBV19 and TRBJ2-6; 7 bases line up with TRBD2. The germline V gene encodes CDR1 LNHDA and CDR2 SQIVND (reference sequence). This CDR3 region has 18 residues. V lost 2 bases and J lost 1; bases outside the gene matches: 8. This chain's CDR3 is CASSIKGLSQSGANVLTF. The CDR3 nucleotides read TGTGCCAGTAGTATAAAGGGACTATCCCAATCTGGGGCCAACGTCCTGACTTTC.

The chain is built from TRBV19 and TRBJ2-1; tentatively, D is TRBD2 (5 bases). The CDR3 runs to 15 residues. Trimming pared 2 bases from V and 4 bases from J, leaving 12 bases between. Looked up from germline, CDR1 is LNHDA and CDR2 is SQIVND (reference sequence). CDR3 nucleotides: TGTGCCAGTAGTATATTGGGCGGGCCATACAATGAGCAGTTCTTC. This gives the protein CASSILGGPYNEQFF.

The chain links TRBV7-3 to TRBJ2-1; 11 bases fit TRBD2. This CDR3 comprises 16 residues. Germline trimming cut 1 base from V and 3 bases from J; bases unmatched to any gene: 2. Germline loops: CDR1 SGHTA, CDR2 FQGTGA. The CDR3 region has the DNA TGTGCCAGCAGCTTAATCGGGACTAGCGGCTACAATGAGCAGTTCTTC. Translated: CASSLIGTSGYNEQFF.

The chain links TRBV28 to TRBJ2-7; D is possibly TRBD1 (6 bases). The CDR3 is made up of 11 amino acids. Germline V gene sequence: CDR1 MDHEN, CDR2 SYDVKM. V shed 8 bases and J shed 3 bases, with 8 bases lying between them. The CDR3 region has the DNA TGTGCCAGCTGCAGGGGCTACGAGCAGTACTTC. Protein: CASCRGYEQYF.

The count of this clone is one. The V call is TRBV30, the J call TRBJ2-7; 9 positions agree with TRBD1. In germline, CDR1 is GTSNPN, CDR2 SVGIG (reference sequence). CDR3 size: 14 residues. With 1 base clipped from V and 1 base from J, the junction kept 2 bases outside the gene matches. This chain's CDR3 is CAWSAGTGSYEQYF. CDR3 DNA: TGTGCCTGGAGTGCCGGGACAGGGTCCTACGAGCAGTACTTC.

This clone was recorded once. The V gene is TRBV10-3, the J gene TRBJ2-2, with D tentatively TRBD1 (6 bases). Germline lookup yields CDR1 ENHRY and CDR2 SYGVKD. The CDR3 spans 14 residues. V was shortened by 5 bases and J by 1 base, with 8 bases between the two germline ends. The CDR3 sequence: CAISTQGNTGELFF. CDR3 DNA sequence: TGTGCCATCAGTACACAGGGGAACACCGGGGAGCTGTTTTTT.

The chain combines TRBV7-2 with TRBJ1-1; TRBD1 matches 7 bases. The CDR3 contains 15 residues. V lost 5 bases to trimming and J lost 2 bases; unmatched junction nucleotides: 8. The germline gives CDR1 SGHTA, CDR2 FQGNSA. The CDR3 is CASSKTGTANTEAFF. As DNA, the CDR3 is TGTGCCAGCAGCAAAACCGGGACAGCCAACACTGAAGCTTTCTTT.

The V and J genes are TRBV2 and TRBJ1-2; 10 bases match TRBD1. CDR3 size: 14 residues. Unmatched junction bases numbered 9, after V lost 8 bases and J lost 6 bases. The germline CDR1 and CDR2 sequences are SNHLY and FYNNEI. The CDR3 spells CASATGGYRNGYTF. The CDR3 DNA reads TGTGCCAGCGCGACAGGGGGCTATCGGAATGGCTACACCTTC.

DNA of the CDR3: TGTGCCACCAGTGAGGGACAGGGGAGAGAGACCCAGTACTTC. Its translation: CATSEGQGRETQYF. This chain joins TRBV24-1 and TRBJ2-5; 10 bases are shared with TRBD1. CDR1 and CDR2 from the germline V gene are KGHDR and SFDVKD. After removal of 4 bases from V and 4 bases from J, the junction contained 2 bases not matched to a gene. This CDR3 is 14 amino acids long.

The V and J genes are TRBV11-2 and TRBJ1-1, with D possibly matching TRBD1 (5 bases). V lost 0 bases to trimming and J lost 4 bases, with 9 bases between them. CDR1 SGHAT and CDR2 FQNNGV come from the germline V gene. There are 14 residues in the CDR3. This CDR3 is CASSLDRVGTEAFF. Here the CDR3 DNA reads TGTGCCAGCAGCTTAGACAGGGTTGGCACTGAAGCTTTCTTT.

The chain couples TRBV6-2 or TRBV6-3 to TRBJ1-2; D may be TRBD1 (6 bases). Germline CDR1 and CDR2: MNHEY and SVGEGT. Trimming cost V 5 bases and J 4 bases, with 11 bases left between them. The length of the CDR3 is 13 residues. The chain's CDR3 is CASSRTGTYGYTF. The CDR3 DNA reads as TGTGCCAGCAGTAGAACAGGGACCTATGGCTACACCTTC.

The rearrangement uses TRBV6-5 and TRBJ2-7; 8 bases match TRBD2. The CDR3 covers 14 residues. Germline V gives CDR1 MNHEY, CDR2 SVGAGI. V trimming: 11 bases; J trimming: 0 bases; junction bases outside the gene matches: 9. The CDR3 protein is CAEGTLADSYEQYF. As DNA, the CDR3 is TGTGCCGAGGGGACACTAGCGGACTCCTACGAGCAGTACTTC.

The chain joins TRBV9 to TRBJ1-3; 11 bases line up with TRBD1. The CDR3 has 15 amino acids. CDR1 is SGDLS, CDR2 YYNGEE, per germline. After removal of 4 bases from V and 8 bases from J, the junction contained 8 bases not matched to a gene. CDR3 coding DNA: TGTGCCAGCAGCATTGGACAGGGGGCCTGGGACACCATATATTTT. It is translated as CASSIGQGAWDTIYF.

V is TRBV6-5 and J is TRBJ2-3, with 9 bases aligning to TRBD1. CDR1 MNHEY and CDR2 SVGAGI come from the germline V gene. CDR3 length equals 16 residues. V shed 3 bases and J 2 bases; nucleotides not matched to a gene: 6. The CDR3, as DNA: TGTGCCAGCAGTTATTTCGGACAGGGGCTCACAGATACGCAGTATTTT. Protein: CASSYFGQGLTDTQYF.

This clone has only one observation. This chain joins TRBV5-4 and TRBJ2-2, with a possible D match to TRBD1 (6 bases). V shed 0 bases and J shed 3 bases, with 9 bases lying between them. The CDR3 loop spans 15 amino acids. The germline V gene encodes CDR1 SGHNT and CDR2 YYREEE (reference sequence). CDR3 in DNA: TGTGCCAGCAGCTTGGCCGCAGGGGACACCGGGGAGCTGTTTTTT. It codes for CASSLAAGDTGELFF.

This chain links TRBV9 with TRBJ2-7; 10 bases agree with TRBD1. The CDR3 consists of 13 residues. Germline V gives CDR1 SGDLS, CDR2 YYNGEE. J lost 6 bases, V lost 5 bases, and 5 bases had no gene match. CDR3 region: CASSPGQGGEQYF. The CDR3 DNA is TGTGCCAGCAGTCCCGGACAGGGGGGCGAGCAGTACTTC.

CDR3 sequence: CASSWARDRVEKLFF. Here the CDR3 DNA reads TGTGCCAGCAGCTGGGCTCGAGACAGGGTTGAAAAACTGTTTTTT. The chain joins TRBV28 to TRBJ1-4; 7 bases match TRBD1. Trimming removed 6 bases from V and 7 bases from J; junction bases left unmatched: 11. Per the germline V gene, CDR1 is MDHEN and CDR2 is SYDVKM. The length of the CDR3 is 15 residues.

The V call is TRBV9, the J call TRBJ1-1, with a weak D call TRBD1 (6 bases). In germline, CDR1 is SGDLS, CDR2 YYNGEE. The CDR3 runs 13 residues. Trimming removed 4 bases from V and 10 bases from J, with 17 bases in between. CDR3 region: CASSPNPQGGAFF. The CDR3 region has the DNA TGTGCCAGCAGCCCCAACCCACAGGGTGGAGCTTTCTTT.

The chain combines TRBV30 with TRBJ1-1; D is possibly TRBD1 (5 bases). CDR1 and CDR2 (germline): GTSNPN, SVGIG (reference sequence). With 4 bases removed from V and 5 bases from J, the gap between germline ends came to 11 bases. This CDR3 spans 12 amino acids. The DNA for the CDR3 is TGTGCCTGGAAGGTGGGGGGTACTGAAGCTTTCTTT. It specifies CAWKVGGTEAFF.

CDR3 loop: CASSLGSSGTGGTDTQYF. CDR3 DNA sequence: TGCGCCAGCAGCTTGGGGTCTAGCGGGACGGGTGGCACAGATACGCAGTATTTT. The J gene is TRBJ2-3, the V gene TRBV5-1; 9 bases match TRBD2. The CDR3 extends over 18 amino acids. The germline V gene has CDR1 SGHRS and CDR2 YFSETQ. V dropped 0 bases and J dropped 1; count of bases not matched to a gene: 9.

The rearrangement joins TRBV18 to TRBJ2-3; 10 bases are shared with TRBD2. V lost 3 bases and J lost 10; bases outside the gene matches: 22. Germline values: CDR1 KGHSH, CDR2 LQKENI. This CDR3 contains 19 residues. CDR3 amino acids: CASSPNRAASGSRGDAQYF. The DNA for the CDR3 is TGTGCCAGCTCACCGAACAGGGCTGCTAGCGGGAGCCGGGGCGATGCGCAGTATTTT.

For this clone: This sample also contains other DNA sequences that code for the same CDR3. The V gene is TRBV5-1, the J gene TRBJ2-7; D gene unclear. The V end was cut by 0 bases, the J end by 4 bases, with 5 bases between. Germline CDR1 and CDR2: SGHRS and YFSETQ. This CDR3 spans 12 amino acids. The CDR3 spells CASSLGAYEQYF. CDR3 sequence (DNA): TGCGCCAGCAGCTTGGGGGCTTACGAGCAGTACTTC.

The V call is TRBV15, the J call TRBJ2-7; D is perhaps TRBD2 (5 bases). The CDR3 totals 16 residues. V was cut by 1 base and J by 6 bases, with 19 bases left in between. Germline assignment: CDR1 LNHNV and CDR2 YYDKDF (reference sequence). DNA for the CDR3: TGTGCCACCAGCAGAGGGACTCGAAATATGAGGTCCGAGCAGTACTTC. This gives the protein CATSRGTRNMRSEQYF. The complete variable domain, with remaining parts taken from reference TRBV15 and TRBJ2-7, reads DAMVIQNPRYQVTQFGKPVTLSCSQTLNHNVMYWYQQKSSQAPKLLFHYYDKDFNNEADTPDNFQSRRPNTSFCFLDIRSPGLGDTAMYLCATSRGTRNMRSEQYFGPGTRLTVT.